The present T cell receptor beta chain was sequenced within a study of blood T cell repertoires in COVID-19 (TCRdb year 2020). A note on the overall study: Collaborator samples came from the United States, Italy and Spain and covered acute and convalescent phases of COVID-19. HLA class I and class II types, where available, came from metadata supplied by the sample provider rather than from assay-based typing. Subjects who had been exposed to COVID-19, were actively infected with it, or had recovered from it provided the deeply sampled blood TCRbeta repertoires that made up the dataset. The repertoires were released in a freely available public database meant as a resource for research on the immune response to SARS-CoV-2. Sample metadata almost always included a de-identified subject ID, COVID-19 status, age in years and sex. Samples were obtained from the ongoing ImmuneRACE study (first 160 participants) and from 1,254 subjects provided by 6 global collaborators. The material from the prospective study consisted of cDNA or gDNA derived from T cells, B-cell-depleted T cells, or PBMCs. Overall study outcomes, separate from this receptor: Clinical and demographic metadata were provided uncurated, with the amount varying by source and participant.

There are 14 amino acids in the CDR3, from cysteine to phenylalanine inclusive. Just CDR3 DNA is preserved here, 42 bases in frame from base 1. V and J are truncated by 4 bases and 7 bases respectively, leaving an intervening sequence of 14 bases. The germline V gene (reference sequence) gives CDR1 as SEHNR and CDR2 as FQNEAQ. A word on this clone: No cognate antigen has been identified for it. No base-level quality is on record; no much larger clone is a single base apart.

Each collaborating institution followed its own protocols to collect whole blood in K2EDTA tubes. For TCRbeta analysis, collaborators shipped samples as frozen whole blood, isolated PBMCs, or DNA extracted from either of those sample types. The immunoSEQ Assay, a bias-controlled multiplex PCR, was used to amplify TCRbeta CDR3 regions from genomic DNA. The original pipeline was this. The number of nucleated cells in each sample was estimated by amplification of reference gene primers within the assay. To quantify the absolute abundance of each unique TCRbeta CDR3 rearrangement, sequence reads were collapsed and filtered. For each sample, productive Simpson clonality was calculated by taking the square root of Simpson's diversity index across productive rearrangements. Sourced from immuneACCESS, this table was stored by TCRdb with only in-frame sequences that have V and J called. A share of the clones is absent; for the studies checked, an unresolved V gene accounts for under half, and the remainder has no known explanation. From that table come the V and J calls and clone size; the DNA was used to work out D and trimming. The sample data list a few hundred thousand clones, and around nine tenths of these were observed just once. Of the sample, under 9% is held by the ten largest clones.

Recombination connected TRBV7-9 to TRBJ1-5; perhaps TRBD1 is the D gene, with 6 bases matching. The sequence derives from a woman in her 70s with active or convalescent COVID-19. Input material: peripheral blood. At the DNA level, the sequence is TGTGCCAGCAGCTCCCAGGGGCAGCGGCAGCCCCAGCATTTT. Translation gives CASSSQGQRQPQHF.